This T cell receptor (beta chain) was sequenced during a study of blood T cell repertoires in COVID-19. Original methodology: Nucleated cell counts were estimated from reference gene primer amplification. Produced via immunoSEQ multiplex PCR; TCRdb's table is partial and in-frame only. V, J and clone size are taken as reported in that table, and D and trimming were inferred from the DNA itself. The sample holds more than 300,000 clones, about 87% seen once. Sequencing was carried out using peripheral blood. This receptor was identified in a woman in her forties or fifties with COVID-19, enrolled during active disease.

In nucleotides, the CDR3 is TGCAGTGCTAGTAGGGACAGGGGCGTATACGAGCAGTACTTC. It encodes CSASRDRGVYEQYF. The gene calls are TRBV20-1 and TRBJ2-7, with TRBD1 identical over 10 bases. Germline trimming cut 3 bases from V and 4 bases from J; bases unmatched to any gene: 6. The CDR3 consists of 14 residues. Germline lookup yields CDR1 DFQATT and CDR2 SNEGSKA (reference sequence).